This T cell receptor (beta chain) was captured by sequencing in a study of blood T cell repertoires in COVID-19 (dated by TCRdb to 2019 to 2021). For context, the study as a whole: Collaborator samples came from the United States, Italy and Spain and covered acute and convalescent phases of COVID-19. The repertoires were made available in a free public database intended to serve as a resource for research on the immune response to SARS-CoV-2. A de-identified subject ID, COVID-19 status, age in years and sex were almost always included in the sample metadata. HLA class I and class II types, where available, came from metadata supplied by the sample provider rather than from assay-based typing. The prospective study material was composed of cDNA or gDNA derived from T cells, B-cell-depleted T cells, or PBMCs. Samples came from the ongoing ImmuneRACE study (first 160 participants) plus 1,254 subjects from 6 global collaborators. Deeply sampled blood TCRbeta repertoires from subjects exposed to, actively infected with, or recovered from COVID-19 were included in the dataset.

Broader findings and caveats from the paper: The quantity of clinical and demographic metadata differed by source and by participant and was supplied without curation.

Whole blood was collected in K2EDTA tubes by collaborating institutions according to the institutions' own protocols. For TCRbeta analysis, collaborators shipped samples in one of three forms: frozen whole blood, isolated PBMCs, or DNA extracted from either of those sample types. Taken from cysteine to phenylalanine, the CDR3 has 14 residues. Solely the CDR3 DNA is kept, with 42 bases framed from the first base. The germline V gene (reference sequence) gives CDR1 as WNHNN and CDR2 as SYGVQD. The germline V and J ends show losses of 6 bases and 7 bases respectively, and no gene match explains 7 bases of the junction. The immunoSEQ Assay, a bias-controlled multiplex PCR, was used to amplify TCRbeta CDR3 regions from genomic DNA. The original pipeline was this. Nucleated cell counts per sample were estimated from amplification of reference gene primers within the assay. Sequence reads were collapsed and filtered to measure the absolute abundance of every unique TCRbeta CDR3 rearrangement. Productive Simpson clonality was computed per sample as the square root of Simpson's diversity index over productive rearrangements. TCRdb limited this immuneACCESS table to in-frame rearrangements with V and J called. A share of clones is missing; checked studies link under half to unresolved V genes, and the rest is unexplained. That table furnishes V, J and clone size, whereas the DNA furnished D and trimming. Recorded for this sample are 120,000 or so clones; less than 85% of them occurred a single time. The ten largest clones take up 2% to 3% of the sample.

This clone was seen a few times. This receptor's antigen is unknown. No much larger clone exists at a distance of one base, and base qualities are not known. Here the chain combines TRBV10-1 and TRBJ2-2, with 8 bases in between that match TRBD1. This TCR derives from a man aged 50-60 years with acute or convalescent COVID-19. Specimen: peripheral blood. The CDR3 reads CASSDRGLGGELFF. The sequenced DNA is TGCGCCAGCAGCGACAGGGGATTGGGCGGGGAGCTGTTTTTT.